This T cell receptor beta chain was retrieved from a study of shared clonotypes between healthy human individuals. Study at large: Per donor, three plates held CD4 naive cells, three held CD4 memory, two held CD8 naive and one held CD8 memory. Study-wide results and limits: Naive CD4 clonotype sharing across several donors was about 5%. The rarefaction results pointed to incomplete sorted-subset sequencing despite large depth.

Sequenced by immunoSEQ multiplex PCR; TCRdb stores in-frame clones only, minus some. The sample consists of approximately 2,200,000 clones, 85% to 95% of them appearing once. The naive CD8 subset, CD45RO-negative cells positively selected for CCR7, excluded terminally differentiated effector memory CD45RA+ cells. About this clone: As yet, its antigen is unknown.

This CDR3 is 15 amino acids long. Germline V gene data show CDR1 as KGHSY and CDR2 as FQNENV. Trimming removed 7 bases from V and 3 bases from J; junction bases left unmatched: 9. The rearrangement uses TRBV16 and TRBJ2-3, with 8 nucleotides matching TRBD1. This clonotype originated in a man aged 18 to 35 in good health. Some clones in this sample may be carry-over from other donors' samples. The sample was naive CD8+ T cells from PBMCs. CDR3 bases: TGTGCCAGCACCACGGGGAGGACAGGGACAGATACGCAGTATTTT. Translation: CASTTGRTGTDTQYF. Using reference TRBV16 and TRBJ2-3 for the parts outside the CDR3, the full variable domain is GEEVAQTPKHLVRGEGQKAKLYCAPIKGHSYVFWYQQVLKNEFKFLISFQNENVFDETGMPKERFSAKCLPNSPCSLEIQATKLEDSAVYFCASTTGRTGTDTQYFGPGTRLTVL.